What follows describes a single T cell receptor (beta chain). Its antigen is still unknown. Sequencing of DNA taken from cultured CD4+ T cells relied on the Oncomine TCR Beta short-read assay. MiXCR, run by TCRdb on the PCR reads, gives a single entry per CDR3 protein. The sample has about 17,000 distinct CDR3 sequences, roughly 41% seen once. Documented treatment: roughly 10-day PBMC culture with coronavirus spike peptide pools or control peptides (ViraFEST assay). The CDR3 consists of 14 residues. In germline, CDR1 is SGHRS, CDR2 YFSETQ. V gave up 3 bases and J gave up 8 bases; unmatched junction bases: 4. The data originate from a study of vaccination and CD4 T cells after COVID-19. Study-wide results and caveats: A nonsignificant median increase from about 22 to 38 SARS-CoV-2-reactive clonotypes was observed.

This receptor was taken from a human donor who received a COVID-19 vaccine. This rearrangement joins TRBV5-1 to TRBJ1-6, with 8 bases aligning to TRBD1. The sample consisted of CD4+ T cells from blood, cultured in vitro, taken before SARS-CoV-2 vaccination. The CDR3 DNA is TGCGCCAGCAGCTCAGGACAGGGTGATTCACCCCTCCACTTT. Amino acids: CASSSGQGDSPLHF.